This passage covers 3 T cell receptor beta chains from one sample sequenced in a study of cytotoxic CD8 clonotypes in ibrutinib-treated CLL. Sequencing was performed with immunoSEQ multiplex PCR; in TCRdb, only in-frame clones are kept and a portion is missing. Here the sample spans around 92,000 clones, 60% to 80% being singletons. This material consisted of PBMCs, taken after 24 months of ibrutinib treatment. Receptors were obtained from a human donor with chronic lymphocytic leukemia.

This clone was detected a few times. The chain carries TRBV6-5 and TRBJ1-6, with a weak D call TRBD1 (5 bases). The CDR3 extends over 15 amino acids. The germline CDR1 and CDR2 sequences are MNHEY and SVGAGI. V shed 6 bases and J shed 9 bases, with 18 bases lying between them. CDR3 region: CASSRDPIPASPLHF. The DNA of the CDR3 is TGTGCCAGCAGCCGGGACCCAATCCCGGCTTCACCCCTCCACTTT.

This clone has just one count. The chain carries TRBV11-1 and TRBJ1-1; D is perhaps TRBD1 (5 bases). Germline values: CDR1 SGHAT, CDR2 FQDESV (reference sequence). Trimming stripped 1 base from V and 2 bases from J, with 11 bases between. The CDR3 runs 15 residues. The CDR3 DNA is TGTGCCAGCAGCTTAGTAAGGGGCAGCAACACTGAAGCTTTCTTT. Translated: CASSLVRGSNTEAFF.

The chain is built from TRBV27 and TRBJ1-2, with D tentatively TRBD1 (6 bases). The ends were cut back, 6 bases at V and 7 bases at J, with 9 bases in the middle. CDR1 is MNHEY and CDR2 is SMNVEV in the germline V gene (reference sequence). There are 11 residues in the CDR3. The DNA of the CDR3 is TGTGCCAGCAGACAGGGTGGTGGCTACACCTTC. It is translated as CASRQGGGYTF.